The source of this T cell receptor beta chain is a study of blood T cell repertoires in COVID-19. Trimming at V came to 4 bases and at J to 8 bases, leaving 7 bases not matched to a gene. This CDR3 comprises 15 residues. Germline-derived CDR1 and CDR2 are SGHTS and YDEGEE. Generated by immunoSEQ multiplex PCR, the TCRdb table keeps only in-frame clones and is missing some. The sample records fewer than 450,000 clones, around 88% being singletons. Specimen: peripheral blood. The sequence derives from a woman in her forties or fifties with COVID-19, enrolled during active disease. This chain connects TRBV5-8 to TRBJ1-4; 11 positions match TRBD1. CDR3 in DNA: TGTGCCAGCAGCGTATGGACAGGGGGCACAGAAAAACTGTTTTTT. Amino acid sequence: CASSVWTGGTEKLFF.